Listed here are 28 T cell receptor beta chains from one sample, sequenced in a study of beta chain features in type 1 diabetes. Study-wide results and caveats: Shorter TCRB CDR3s, moderately but significantly so, marked every one of the four CD4+ subsets in Type 1 diabetes patients.

Their target antigens are unknown. The study reverse transcribed the entire isolated RNA, so it sequenced expressed TCRB transcripts. The table came from immunoSEQ multiplex PCR; TCRdb's copy has only in-frame clones and leaves some out. The sample has 95,000 to 110,000 clones, about 26% seen once. The sequenced sample consisted of central memory CD4+ T cells from blood. All receptors come from a woman between 18 and 29 years old with type 1 diabetes.

This clone came up a few times. This sequence joins TRBV11-2 and TRBJ2-1; D gene ambiguous. This CDR3 contains 12 residues. V lost 0 bases and J lost 9, with 6 bases in between. Germline CDR1 is SGHAT and CDR2 is FQNNGV. The CDR3 nucleotides read TGTGCCAGCAGCTTAGATCTAGGTGAGCAGTTCTTC. Its translation is CASSLDLGEQFF.

The V and J genes are TRBV9 and TRBJ2-3; 12 bases line up with TRBD2. Germline trimming cut 4 bases from V and 2 bases from J; bases unmatched to any gene: 5. CDR3 size: 16 residues. From germline, CDR1 is SGDLS and CDR2 YYNGEE. The CDR3 loop is CASSLGLAGHTDTQYF. The CDR3 DNA is TGTGCCAGCAGCCTTGGACTAGCGGGACACACAGATACGCAGTATTTT. The entire variable domain, with the rest obtained from reference TRBV9 and TRBJ2-3, is as follows: DSGVTQTPKHLITATGQRVTLRCSPRSGDLSVYWYQQSLDQGLQFLIQYYNGEERAKGNILERFSAQQFPDLHSELNLSSLELGDSALYFCASSLGLAGHTDTQYFGPGTRLTVL.

This clone came up a few times. This chain joins TRBV30 and TRBJ2-7; 7 bases map to TRBD2. V trimming: 2 bases; J trimming: 9 bases; junction bases outside the gene matches: 10. The CDR3 contains 13 residues. CDR1 and CDR2 from the germline V gene are GTSNPN and SVGIG (reference sequence). The CDR3 loop is CAWSKAYTSAQYF. DNA for the CDR3: TGTGCCTGGAGTAAGGCGTACACTAGCGCGCAGTACTTC.

In its sample, this clone was seen a few times. V gene TRBV6-1 combines with J gene TRBJ1-2; TRBD1 might be the D (6 bases). V was trimmed by 0 bases and J by 3 bases, leaving 14 bases between them. Germline CDR1 and CDR2: MNHNS and SASEGT. This CDR3 contains 16 residues. The CDR3 loop is CASSEAGGLGDYGYTF. DNA of the CDR3: TGTGCCAGCAGTGAAGCAGGGGGATTAGGAGACTATGGCTACACCTTC.

The V gene is TRBV2, the J gene TRBJ2-1; TRBD2 aligns across 11 bases. The CDR3 length is 15 residues. Trimming cost V 3 bases and J 12 bases; bases outside gene matches: 10. Germline V gene sequence: CDR1 SNHLY, CDR2 FYNNEI. The CDR3 DNA follows: TGTGCCAGCAGTGACACTAGCGGGAGCTGGGGGGGGCAGTTCTTC. Its translation is CASSDTSGSWGGQFF.

The rearrangement joins TRBV30 to TRBJ2-3; possible D gene TRBD2, 6 bases. The CDR3 length is 15 residues. The V and J ends lost 4 bases and 0 bases respectively, with 14 bases between them. In germline, CDR1 is GTSNPN, CDR2 SVGIG (reference sequence). The CDR3 DNA reads as TGTGCCTGGAAAGGCGGGACTCCTAGCACAGATACGCAGTATTTT. It encodes CAWKGGTPSTDTQYF.

The DNA for the CDR3 is TGCGCCAGCAGTTACCCGACTAGCGGGTCCTACAATGAGCAGTTCTTC. Amino acids: CASSYPTSGSYNEQFF. The J gene is TRBJ2-1, the V gene TRBV23-1, with 10 bases aligning to TRBD2. TRBV23-1 has ORF status, its function being uncertain. The CDR3 is 16 amino acids. With V trimmed by 5 bases and J by 1 base, 5 bases remained unmatched.

The gene calls are TRBV5-6 and TRBJ1-3; tentatively, D is TRBD1 (5 bases). The CDR3 contains 16 residues. V shed 1 base and J shed 4 bases, with 15 bases lying between them. Germline V gene sequence: CDR1 SGHDT, CDR2 YYEEEE. CDR3 nucleotides: TGTGCCAGCAGCTTGTTAGGAGGGACCGACGGAAACACCATATATTTT. Translating gives CASSLLGGTDGNTIYF.

The chain joins TRBV7-8 to TRBJ1-1; D unclear. The CDR3 is 12 amino acids. Germline V gene sequence: CDR1 SGHVS, CDR2 FQNEAQ. Trimming cost V 7 bases and J 2 bases, with 8 bases left between them. The CDR3 reads CASKTINTEAFF. The CDR3 region has the DNA TGTGCCAGCAAGACTATCAACACTGAAGCTTTCTTT.

This clone has a single count. The chain uses TRBV6-5 and TRBJ1-4, with a tentative D call TRBD1 (6 bases). Germline V gene data show CDR1 as MNHEY and CDR2 as SVGAGI. The CDR3 runs 15 residues. V was pared by 6 bases and J by 0 bases, with 11 bases between. The CDR3 sequence: CASRDRVATNEKLFF. For the CDR3, the DNA is TGTGCCAGCAGGGACAGAGTTGCAACTAATGAAAAACTGTTTTTT.

This clone was observed a few times. The chain employs TRBV11-2 and TRBJ1-4, with D maybe TRBD1 (5 bases). Germline CDR1 is SGHAT and CDR2 is FQNNGV. V dropped 5 bases and J dropped 6 bases, with 19 bases sitting between them. This CDR3 has 16 amino acids. CDR3 sequence reads: CASSPSWRGRDEKLFF. The CDR3 nucleotides are TGTGCCAGCAGCCCCTCTTGGAGGGGTCGGGATGAAAAACTGTTTTTT.

This clone was seen a handful of times. The J gene is TRBJ2-1, the V gene TRBV30, with 7 bases fitting TRBD1. Germline values: CDR1 GTSNPN, CDR2 SVGIG (reference sequence). The trim removed 4 bases at V and 5 bases at J, leaving 8 bases unmatched. The CDR3 contains 14 residues. CDR3 DNA: TGTGCCTGGAACCCGGGACAGCAGCACAATGAGCAGTTCTTC. Its translation: CAWNPGQQHNEQFF.

V is TRBV7-2 and J is TRBJ2-1; TRBD2 agrees at 10 bases. The CDR3 is made up of 15 amino acids. V dropped 2 bases and J dropped 7; count of bases not matched to a gene: 5. CDR1 and CDR2 (germline): SGHTA, FQGNSA. The CDR3 is CASSLMASGRNEQFF. Here the CDR3 DNA reads TGTGCCAGCAGCTTAATGGCTAGCGGGAGAAATGAGCAGTTCTTC.

The chain combines TRBV27 with TRBJ2-7, with a possible D match to TRBD2 (7 bases). The CDR3 sequence is 17 residues long. Trimming took off 5 bases at V and 3 bases at J, with 23 bases between the two ends. Germline loops: CDR1 MNHEY, CDR2 SMNVEV (reference sequence). CDR3 bases: TGTGCCAGCAGTCCATCCTATTGGACGGGGGGCTACTACGAGCAGTACGTC. Amino acid sequence: CASSPSYWTGGYYEQYV.

The CDR3 reads CASSIDRIPSGYTF. The DNA for the CDR3 is TGTGCCAGTAGTATCGACAGGATCCCAAGTGGCTACACCTTC. The V gene is TRBV19, the J gene TRBJ1-2, with a tentative D call TRBD1 (6 bases). Trimming pared 3 bases from V and 7 bases from J, leaving 15 bases between. Germline V gives CDR1 LNHDA, CDR2 SQIVND (reference sequence). There are 14 residues in the CDR3.

This sequence joins TRBV9 and TRBJ2-2, with 8 nucleotides matching TRBD1. V lost 0 bases, J lost 0 bases, and 10 bases stayed unmatched. The CDR3 loop spans 19 amino acids. Germline V gene data show CDR1 as SGDLS and CDR2 as YYNGEE. The CDR3 here is CASSVGPGGANANTGELFF. The CDR3 region has the DNA TGTGCCAGCAGCGTAGGACCAGGGGGCGCAAACGCGAACACCGGGGAGCTGTTTTTT.

The rearrangement uses TRBV6-6 and TRBJ1-2; TRBD1 might be the D (5 bases). Trimming left V 6 bases short and J 7 bases short, with 18 bases between. The CDR3 has 14 amino acids. Germline V gives CDR1 MNHNY, CDR2 SVGAGI (reference sequence). CDR3 in DNA: TGTGCCAGCAGGAACCTACTGACTGGGGCTGGCTACACCTTC. Amino acids: CASRNLLTGAGYTF.

The gene calls are TRBV7-2 and TRBJ1-3, with D hard to call. Germline CDR1 is SGHTA and CDR2 is FQGNSA. Trimming shortened V by 3 bases and J by 0 bases, and 3 bases separated the two germline ends. CDR3 size: 13 residues. The CDR3, as DNA: TGTGCCAGCAGCTTTAACTCTGGAAACACCATATATTTT. Translating it yields CASSFNSGNTIYF.

The V and J genes are TRBV29-1 and TRBJ2-1, with TRBD2 as a possible D gene (6 bases). Germline V gives CDR1 SQVTM, CDR2 ANQGSEA. CDR3 length: 13 amino acids. The germline V and J ends were trimmed by 4 bases and 10 bases, with 17 bases remaining between them. CDR3 coding DNA: TGCAGCGTTGTAGGGCAAGGAGGGGACGAGCAGTTCTTC. It translates to CSVVGQGGDEQFF.

The gene calls are TRBV2 and TRBJ1-4; maybe TRBD1 (6 bases). V was shortened by 4 bases and J by 7 bases, with 13 bases between the two germline ends. CDR3 length: 14 residues. Germline V gene lookup returns CDR1 SNHLY and CDR2 FYNNEI. Here the CDR3 reads CASSGRGGAEKLFF. The CDR3 DNA sequence: TGTGCCAGCAGTGGACGTGGGGGGGCTGAAAAACTGTTTTTT.

The rearrangement links TRBV30 to TRBJ2-7; D perhaps matches TRBD2 (6 bases). V gave up 2 bases and J gave up 3 bases, with 11 bases separating them. CDR3 length: 13 amino acids. CDR1 and CDR2 from the germline V gene are GTSNPN and SVGIG (reference sequence). The CDR3 loop is CAWSSGLRYEQYF. In DNA, the CDR3 is TGTGCCTGGAGTTCGGGACTCCGCTACGAGCAGTACTTC. The full variable domain, its missing parts supplied by reference TRBV30 and TRBJ2-7, is SQTIHQWPATLVQPVGSPLSLECTVEGTSNPNLYWYRQAAGRGLQLLFYSVGIGQISSEVPQNLSASRPQDRQFILSSKKLLLSDSGFYLCAWSSGLRYEQYFGPGTRLTVT.

The rearrangement joins TRBV5-1 to TRBJ2-3; 8 bases line up with TRBD2. The V gene end was trimmed by 4 bases and the J gene end by 0 bases; junction bases not matched to a gene: 7. Germline lookup yields CDR1 SGHRS and CDR2 YFSETQ. The CDR3 loop spans 16 amino acids. CDR3 DNA sequence: TGCGCCAGCAGCCCCCCCGCGGGAGGAAGCACAGATACGCAGTATTTT. The encoded protein is CASSPPAGGSTDTQYF.

The genes are TRBV7-2 and TRBJ2-2, with TRBD2 matching 11 bases. Germline V gene lookup returns CDR1 SGHTA and CDR2 FQGNSA. The CDR3 spans 15 residues. J was trimmed by 4 bases and V by 5 bases; bases with no gene match: 3. CDR3 bases: TGTGCCAGCAGCCCGGGACTAGCGGCCACCGGGGAGCTGTTTTTT. It is translated as CASSPGLAATGELFF.

This clone was seen only a few times. V gene TRBV5-1 combines with J gene TRBJ2-7; the D gene is possibly TRBD1 (5 bases). Per the germline V gene, CDR1 is SGHRS and CDR2 is YFSETQ. CDR3 size: 14 residues. Trimming left V 4 bases short and J 2 bases short, with 13 bases between. The DNA of the CDR3 is TGCGCCAGCAGCGGAAACAGGTTTCCCTACGAGCAGTACTTC. Translation gives CASSGNRFPYEQYF.

This clone was picked up a small number of times. In DNA form, the CDR3 reads TGTGCCAGCAGCTTAGAGGACAGAAACCAGTACTTC. This translates into CASSLEDRNQYF. This sequence joins TRBV7-9 and TRBJ2-5; D is perhaps TRBD1 (6 bases). The length of the CDR3 is 12 residues. Germline CDR1 SEHNR, CDR2 FQNEAQ (reference sequence). V was clipped by 1 base and J by 10 bases, with 10 bases between them.

The table lists this clone with a few counts. The gene calls are TRBV7-3 and TRBJ2-1, with 11 bases aligning to TRBD2. The CDR3 is made up of 15 amino acids. Germline lookup yields CDR1 SGHTA and CDR2 FQGTGA. J lost 7 bases, V lost 5 bases, and 7 bases had no gene match. Written as DNA, the CDR3 is TGTGCCAGCAGCCGGGGGACTAGCGGAAAGAATGAGCAGTTCTTC. It codes for CASSRGTSGKNEQFF. The complete variable domain, with remaining parts taken from reference TRBV7-3 and TRBJ2-1, reads GAGVSQTPSNKVTEKGKYVELRCDPISGHTALYWYRQSLGQGPEFLIYFQGTGAADDSGLPNDRFFAVRPEGSVSTLKIQRTERGDSAVYLCASSRGTSGKNEQFFGPGTRLTVL.

This chain uses TRBV30 with TRBJ2-3; maybe TRBD2 (6 bases). Germline V gene data show CDR1 as GTSNPN and CDR2 as SVGIG (reference sequence). CDR3 size: 12 residues. V shed 5 bases and J shed 5 bases, with 11 bases lying between them. For the CDR3, the DNA is TGTGCCTGGGGAGGGGTCGGAGATACGCAGTATTTT. It is translated as CAWGGVGDTQYF.

This chain connects TRBV7-6 to TRBJ2-2, with D possibly matching TRBD1 (6 bases). The length of the CDR3 is 14 residues. Germline V CDR1 and CDR2: SGHVS, FNYEAQ. With 8 bases removed from V and 3 bases from J, the gap between germline ends came to 13 bases. In DNA form, the CDR3 reads TGTGCCAGCCACCGGGACATCTACACCGGGGAGCTGTTTTTT. Residues: CASHRDIYTGELFF.